Listed below are T cell receptor beta chains from one sample, sequenced in a study of cytomegalovirus exposure and HLA in healthy donors. The table came from immunoSEQ multiplex PCR; TCRdb's copy has only in-frame clones and leaves some out. The table records about 160,000 clones, more than 60% of them present only once. The sample taken for sequencing was PBMCs. The receptors stem from a woman in her forties or fifties in good health and CMV-seropositive. Both conserved end residues are part of each CDR3. D genes are given only for firm matches. Expanded clones get a size class; other rows say once, few or many, or leave the size out.

cdr3_length	v_call	d_call	clone_size	j_call	cdr3_nt	cdr3_aa
13	TRBV7-7	-	once	TRBJ1-1	TGTGCTAGCAGCTGGACAGTGAACACTGAAGCTTTCTTT	CASSWTVNTEAFF
14	TRBV18	TRBD1	-	TRBJ2-7	TGTGCCAGCTCACCGGAGACAGGGAACTACGAGCAGTACTTC	CASSPETGNYEQYF
17	TRBV11-2	TRBD2	few	TRBJ2-3	TGTGCCAGCAGCTTAGTACGGAGCGGGGGGAGCACAGATACGCAGTATTTT	CASSLVRSGGSTDTQYF
17	TRBV10-3	TRBD2	-	TRBJ2-2	TGTGCCATCAGTGAGTCGGAGGGGACTAGTATCACCGGGGAGCTGTTTTTT	CAISESEGTSITGELFF
15	TRBV27	-	-	TRBJ2-6	TGTGCCAGCAGTTTTGACCAGGCTGGGGCCAACGGCCTGACTTTC	CASSFDQAGANGLTF
11	TRBV6-5	-	-	TRBJ1-5	TGTGCCAGCAGTCGGGGTAAGCCCCAGCATTTT	CASSRGKPQHF
17	TRBV7-2	-	-	TRBJ1-3	TGTGCCAGCAGCTTAGCGTCGCGGTTAAGCTCTGGAAACACCATATATTTT	CASSLASRLSSGNTIYF
16	TRBV6-6	TRBD2	-	TRBJ2-7	TGTGCCAGCAGTTTCGCCCAGACTAGCGGGAGTTACGAGCAGTACTTC	CASSFAQTSGSYEQYF
13	TRBV5-5	TRBD1	-	TRBJ2-7	TGTGCCAGCAGCTCGCCGGGGACAGGGTGGCAGTACTTC	CASSSPGTGWQYF
15	TRBV5-4	-	-	TRBJ1-2	TGTGCCAGCAGCTTGAGGGGGTCTACGAACTATGGCTACACCTTC	CASSLRGSTNYGYTF
13	TRBV5-1	-	few	TRBJ1-6	TGCGCCAGCAGCTTGGAACTCCAGGCACCCCTCCACTTT	CASSLELQAPLHF
14	TRBV21-1	-	-	TRBJ2-5	TGTGCCAGCAGCCTAGCGGGGTCTTTAGAGACCCAGTACTTC	CASSLAGSLETQYF
13	TRBV10-3	-	-	TRBJ2-5	TGTGCCATCAGTCCGGACAGAGGGGAGACCCAGTACTTC	CAISPDRGETQYF
15	TRBV4-3	TRBD1	-	TRBJ1-5	TGCGCCAGCAGCCAAGTGACAGGGGGCGAGGTACCCCAGCATTTT	CASSQVTGGEVPQHF
14	TRBV5-6	-	-	TRBJ2-2	TGTGCCAGCACCCCGACTGAAAACACCGGGGAGCTGTTTTTT	CASTPTENTGELFF
15	TRBV7-2	TRBD2	-	TRBJ2-7	TGTGCCAGCACCGGGACTAGCGGGGGACAAAGGGAGCAGTACTTC	CASTGTSGGQREQYF